These 26 T cell receptor beta chains share one sample of origin, sequenced in a study of blood T cells in healthy people across ages. A second about 6 to 11 cycle PCR used barcoded and J-beta primers. TCRdb re-analysed the 5' RACE reads in MiXCR, keeping a single row per CDR3 protein. The table lists about 2 million distinct CDR3 sequences, less than 50% of them singletons. The material sequenced was blood. Source of these receptors: a middle-aged woman in good health.

This clonotype was detected a few times. This rearrangement joins TRBV29-1 to TRBJ2-3, with 8 bases aligning to TRBD2. The CDR3 runs 14 residues. Germline lookup yields CDR1 SQVTM and CDR2 ANQGSEA. Trimming removed 1 base from V and 0 bases from J; junction bases left unmatched: 0. The CDR3 nucleotides read TGCAGCGTTGAAGTAGCGGGAAGCACAGATACGCAGTATTTT. This translates into CSVEVAGSTDTQYF.

The chain links TRBV5-1 to TRBJ2-7, with TRBD2 matching 7 bases. CDR1 and CDR2 (germline): SGHRS, YFSETQ. This CDR3 region has 17 residues. The junction had 11 bases not matched to a gene; V was cut back by 2 bases and J by 0 bases. The CDR3 DNA is TGCGCCAGCAGCTTTTATGGGCGGGGGTCCTTCTCCTACGAGCAGTACTTC. Translated: CASSFYGRGSFSYEQYF.

V gene TRBV21-1 combines with J gene TRBJ1-1; TRBD1, the table's D call, was not compared with the DNA. TRBV21-1 is an annotated pseudogene. The CDR3 has 15 residues. Written as DNA, the CDR3 is TGTGCCAGCAGCAAAGAGGAAAGGGGTGGCACTGAAGCTTTCTTT. Protein: CASSKEERGGTEAFF.

The rearrangement links TRBV20-1 to TRBJ2-7; D tentatively reads TRBD1 or TRBD2 (6 bases each). CDR1 is DFQATT, CDR2 SNEGSKA, per germline (reference sequence). Trimming took off 7 bases at V and 3 bases at J, with 22 bases between the two ends. This CDR3 comprises 15 residues. CDR3 sequence: CSVKGPGALLYEQYF. DNA of the CDR3: TGCAGTGTTAAGGGGCCGGGGGCCTTACTCTACGAGCAGTACTTC.

This chain uses TRBV7-9 with TRBJ2-1, with a weak D call TRBD2 (5 bases). The J call is in doubt because the DNA end fits TRBJ2-7 better. CDR1 and CDR2 from the germline V gene are SEHNR and FQNEAQ (reference sequence). The CDR3 is 14 amino acids. The CDR3 sequence is CASSSHRDNNEQYF. The CDR3 DNA follows: TGTGCCAGCAGCTCACACCGGGATAACAATGAGCAGTACTTC.

This clonotype occurred a few times. This chain joins TRBV7-2 and TRBJ2-7, with TRBD1 matching over 8 bases. CDR3 length: 14 residues. CDR1 and CDR2 from the germline V gene are SGHTA and FQGNSA. After removal of 5 bases from V and 2 bases from J, the junction contained 5 bases not matched to a gene. The CDR3 DNA follows: TGTGCCAGCAGCGCCGCGACAGGGGCCTACGAGCAGTACTTC. This codes for CASSAATGAYEQYF.

V and J are TRBV6-2 or TRBV6-3 and TRBJ2-4; no clear D. The germline V gene encodes CDR1 MNHEY and CDR2 SVGEGT. The V and J ends lost 1 base and 8 bases respectively, with 12 bases between them. CDR3 length: 14 residues. CDR3 nucleotide sequence: TGTGCCAGCAGTTACTGGGCAGGTGGGGACATTCAGTACTTC. Translating it yields CASSYWAGGDIQYF.

The chain links TRBV7-9 to TRBJ2-5, with 7 bases aligning to TRBD2. The CDR3 extends over 15 amino acids. The J segment lost 3 bases and the V segment lost 1 base, leaving 5 bases of the junction unmatched. The germline V gene encodes CDR1 SEHNR and CDR2 FQNEAQ (reference sequence). The CDR3 loop is CASSLGAGMKETQYF. The CDR3 DNA reads TGTGCCAGCAGCTTAGGAGCGGGAATGAAAGAGACCCAGTACTTC.

This chain links TRBV27 with TRBJ2-1; D is perhaps TRBD2 (7 bases). V was trimmed by 5 bases and J by 4 bases, leaving 9 bases between them. There are 13 residues in the CDR3. Looked up from germline, CDR1 is MNHEY and CDR2 is SMNVEV (reference sequence). CDR3 sequence: CASSKGGYNEQFF. The CDR3 coding sequence is TGTGCCAGCAGTAAGGGGGGGTACAATGAGCAGTTCTTC.

In this sample, this clonotype turned up a few times. The V call is TRBV20-1, the J call TRBJ2-7; D gene unclear. With the DNA end fitting TRBJ2-5 better, the J assignment may be wrong. The germline CDR1 and CDR2 sequences are DFQATT and SNEGSKA (reference sequence). The CDR3 sequence is 14 residues long. The CDR3 is CSAPRLGTPETQYF. Here the CDR3 DNA reads TGCAGTGCGCCCCGACTTGGCACCCCGGAGACCCAGTACTTC.

The gene calls are TRBV28 and TRBJ1-2, with D unclear. CDR3 size: 11 residues. The germline V gene encodes CDR1 MDHEN and CDR2 SYDVKM. The V gene lost 8 bases and the J gene lost 4 bases, with 8 bases spanning the gap. CDR3 in amino acids: CASQVRYGYTF. DNA for the CDR3: TGTGCCAGCCAGGTCCGCTATGGCTACACCTTC.

This sequence joins TRBV3-1 and TRBJ2-3; no firm D call. The germline V and J ends were trimmed by 1 base and 10 bases, with 9 bases remaining between them. This CDR3 region has 12 residues. The germline CDR1 and CDR2 sequences are LGHDT and YNNKEL (reference sequence). The CDR3 DNA reads TGTGCCAGCAGCCAAGGGGGTATAGCGCAGTATTTT. As protein: CASSQGGIAQYF.

The chain employs TRBV20-1 and TRBJ1-6; D unclear. The CDR3 extends over 14 amino acids. CDR1 is DFQATT and CDR2 is SNEGSKA in the germline V gene (reference sequence). V was trimmed by 5 bases and J by 5 bases, leaving 13 bases between them. CDR3 sequence (DNA): TGCAGTGCTTTGCCGGGAAGGGATAATTCACCCCTCCACTTT. Amino acids: CSALPGRDNSPLHF.

This clonotype was counted only a few times. V usage is TRBV4-1 and J usage is TRBJ2-4, with 11 bases matching TRBD1. V lost 4 bases, J lost 8 bases, and 10 bases stayed unmatched. Germline CDR1 MGHRA, CDR2 YSYEKL. CDR3 length equals 16 residues. The CDR3 DNA reads TGCGCCAGCAGCCGTTCGGGACAGGGGGGTGAGGACATTCAGTACTTC. Translating gives CASSRSGQGGEDIQYF.

V usage is TRBV28 and J usage is TRBJ1-2; D uncertain. The ends were cut back, 8 bases at V and 0 bases at J, with 10 bases in the middle. This CDR3 has 13 amino acids. The V gene's germline CDR1 is MDHEN and CDR2 SYDVKM. CDR3 residues: CASLSRANYGYTF. The CDR3 nucleotides read TGTGCCAGCCTATCGCGGGCTAACTATGGCTACACCTTC.

The rearrangement links TRBV12-3 or TRBV12-4 to TRBJ1-6, with TRBD1 matching over 7 bases. V lost 5 bases and J lost 14; bases outside the gene matches: 6. The CDR3 runs to 12 residues. CDR3 region: CASSPGTAALHF. The CDR3 nucleotides are TGTGCCAGCAGTCCCGGGACAGCGGCCCTCCACTTT.

This rearrangement joins TRBV5-1 to TRBJ2-1; no definite D call. Trimming pared 0 bases from V and 5 bases from J, leaving 9 bases between. This CDR3 contains 14 residues. The germline V gene has CDR1 SGHRS and CDR2 YFSETQ. CDR3 amino acids: CASSLAASHNEQFF. The CDR3 DNA reads TGCGCCAGCAGCTTGGCAGCGTCCCACAATGAGCAGTTCTTC.

The chain is built from TRBV25-1 and TRBJ2-3; 9 bases agree with TRBD1. Trimming cost V 8 bases and J 8 bases; bases outside gene matches: 5. The germline V gene encodes CDR1 MGHDK and CDR2 SYGVNS. The CDR3 spans 12 residues. CDR3 residues: CASGTGWSTQYF. For the CDR3, the DNA is TGTGCCAGCGGGACAGGGTGGAGTACGCAGTATTTT. The full variable domain, with the rest looked up from reference TRBV25-1 and TRBJ2-3, is EADIYQTPRYLVIGTGKKITLECSQTMGHDKMYWYQQDPGMELHLIHYSYGVNSTEKGDLSSESTVSRIRTEHFPLTLESARPSHTSQYLCASGTGWSTQYFGPGTRLTVL.

V gene TRBV11-3 combines with J gene TRBJ2-5, with a weak D call TRBD1 (6 bases). Trimming stripped 11 bases from V and 6 bases from J, with 19 bases between. The germline CDR1 and CDR2 sequences are SGHNT and YENEEA. The CDR3 has 13 residues. As DNA, the CDR3 is TGTGCCGGCACCCTAGGGGGTTGGAAGACCCAGTACTTC. Protein product: CAGTLGGWKTQYF. The full variable domain, with the rest looked up from reference TRBV11-3 and TRBJ2-5, is EAGVVQSPRYKIIEKKQPVAFWCNPISGHNTLYWYLQNLGQGPELLIRYENEEAVDDSQLPKDRFSAERLKGVDSTLKIQPAELGDSAVYLCAGTLGGWKTQYFGPGTRLLVL.

This clonotype was seen more than once but under ten times. This rearrangement joins TRBV29-1 to TRBJ2-3; 8 bases align to TRBD1. The CDR3 sequence is 14 residues long. Trimming took 0 bases from V and 4 from J; bases not matched to a gene: 3. Germline V gene data show CDR1 as SQVTM and CDR2 as ANQGSEA. The CDR3: CSVEETGAPDTQYF. CDR3 sequence (DNA): TGCAGCGTTGAAGAGACAGGGGCCCCAGATACGCAGTATTTT.

The rearrangement uses TRBV10-3 and TRBJ1-4, with 8 positions matching TRBD1. Trimming cost V 10 bases and J 3 bases; bases outside gene matches: 7. CDR1 and CDR2 from the germline V gene are ENHRY and SYGVKD. The CDR3 is 14 residues long. As DNA, the CDR3 is TGTGCCACCGGGTTACAGGGGGCTAATGAAAAACTGTTTTTT. It specifies CATGLQGANEKLFF.

V gene TRBV5-1 combines with J gene TRBJ2-3; D may be TRBD1 or TRBD2 (5 bases each). The CDR3 is 16 amino acids. Germline assignment: CDR1 SGHRS and CDR2 YFSETQ. V lost 5 bases to trimming and J lost 2 bases, with 18 bases between them. The CDR3 DNA follows: TGCGCCAGCAGAGCCCCTAGGGACGGATCCACAGATACGCAGTATTTT. This gives the protein CASRAPRDGSTDTQYF.

This clonotype has at least ten counts. The chain links TRBV15 to TRBJ2-5, with TRBD2 as a possible D gene (6 bases). The CDR3 has 14 residues. The V gene's germline CDR1 is LNHNV and CDR2 YYDKDF (reference sequence). V was clipped by 1 base and J by 1 base, with 7 bases between them. The CDR3 region is CATSRAGVQETQYF. The CDR3, as DNA: TGTGCCACCAGCAGAGCGGGGGTCCAAGAGACCCAGTACTTC.

The chain employs TRBV6-1 and TRBJ1-5, with 9 bases matching TRBD1. Trimming took 6 bases from V and 7 from J; bases not matched to a gene: 4. The CDR3 extends over 13 amino acids. The germline V gene has CDR1 MNHNS and CDR2 SASEGT. CDR3 nucleotides: TGTGCCAGCAGGGTAGACAGGGGGCAGCCCCAGCATTTT. It specifies CASRVDRGQPQHF.

This chain links TRBV20-1 with TRBJ2-5; the D gene could be TRBD1 or TRBD2 (5 bases each). This CDR3 comprises 14 residues. Germline loops: CDR1 DFQATT, CDR2 SNEGSKA (reference sequence). The ends were cut back, 6 bases at V and 4 bases at J, with 18 bases in the middle. The CDR3 region is CSANSRGVGETQYF. As DNA, the CDR3 is TGCAGTGCCAACTCAAGAGGGGTAGGAGAGACCCAGTACTTC.

The V gene is TRBV5-1, the J gene TRBJ2-4, with D possibly being TRBD1 or TRBD2 (6 bases each). This CDR3 is 16 amino acids long. CDR1 is SGHRS, CDR2 YFSETQ, per germline. The V end was cut by 3 bases, the J end by 6 bases, with 19 bases between. In DNA, the CDR3 is TGCGCCAGCAGCTCAAAAGGGGGGAATTTAGGAAACATTCAGTACTTC. Residues: CASSSKGGNLGNIQYF.